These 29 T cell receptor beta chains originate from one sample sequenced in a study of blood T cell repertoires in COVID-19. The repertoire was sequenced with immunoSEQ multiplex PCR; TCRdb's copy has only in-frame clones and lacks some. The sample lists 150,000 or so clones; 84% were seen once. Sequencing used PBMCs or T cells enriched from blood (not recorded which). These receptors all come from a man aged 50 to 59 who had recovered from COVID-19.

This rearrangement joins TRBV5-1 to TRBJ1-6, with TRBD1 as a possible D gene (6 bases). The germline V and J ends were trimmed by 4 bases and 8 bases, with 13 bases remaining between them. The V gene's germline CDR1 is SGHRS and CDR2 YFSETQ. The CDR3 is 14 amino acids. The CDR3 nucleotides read TGCGCCAGCAGCCCCTCAGGGGCGGATTCACCCCTCCACTTT. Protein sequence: CASSPSGADSPLHF.

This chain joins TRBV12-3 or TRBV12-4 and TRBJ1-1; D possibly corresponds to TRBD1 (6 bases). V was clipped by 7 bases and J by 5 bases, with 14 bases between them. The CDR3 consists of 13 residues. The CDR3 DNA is TGTGCCAGCACCCCCCGAAGGGGGACTGAAGCTTTCTTT. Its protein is CASTPRRGTEAFF.

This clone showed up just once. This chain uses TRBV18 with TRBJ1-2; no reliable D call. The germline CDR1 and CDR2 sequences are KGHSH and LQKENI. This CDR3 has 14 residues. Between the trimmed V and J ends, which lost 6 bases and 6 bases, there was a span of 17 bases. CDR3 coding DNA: TGTGCCAGCTCGCCTACCGGGTCCCCGGATGGCTACACCTTC. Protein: CASSPTGSPDGYTF.

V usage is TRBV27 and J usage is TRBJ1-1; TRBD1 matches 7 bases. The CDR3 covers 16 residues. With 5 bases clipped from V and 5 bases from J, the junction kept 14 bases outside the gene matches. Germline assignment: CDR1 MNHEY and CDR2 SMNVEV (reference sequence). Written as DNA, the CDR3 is TGTGCCAGCAGTGAGAAGAGACAGGGTGGCCGGACTGAAGCTTTCTTT. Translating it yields CASSEKRQGGRTEAFF.

CDR3 nucleotide sequence: TGTGCCAGCTCAGAAGGCCAGGGGGCCTGGACAGATACGCAGTATTTT. It translates to CASSEGQGAWTDTQYF. The chain employs TRBV18 and TRBJ2-3, with 8 bases that match TRBD1. This CDR3 region has 16 residues. With 5 bases clipped from V and 3 bases from J, the junction kept 10 bases outside the gene matches. Germline CDR1 is KGHSH and CDR2 is LQKENI.

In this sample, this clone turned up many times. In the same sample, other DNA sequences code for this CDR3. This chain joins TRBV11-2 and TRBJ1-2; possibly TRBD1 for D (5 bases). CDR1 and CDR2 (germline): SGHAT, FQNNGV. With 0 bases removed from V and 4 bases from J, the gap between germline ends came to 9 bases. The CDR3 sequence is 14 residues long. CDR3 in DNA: TGTGCCAGCAGCTTAGATTGGCAGGGCTATGGCTACACCTTC. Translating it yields CASSLDWQGYGYTF.

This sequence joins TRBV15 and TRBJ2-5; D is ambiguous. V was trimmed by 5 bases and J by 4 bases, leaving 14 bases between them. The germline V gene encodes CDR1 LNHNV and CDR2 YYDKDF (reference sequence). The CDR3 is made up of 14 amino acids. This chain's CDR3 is CATSGALERETQYF. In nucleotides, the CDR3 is TGTGCCACCAGCGGAGCCCTGGAGCGAGAGACCCAGTACTTC.

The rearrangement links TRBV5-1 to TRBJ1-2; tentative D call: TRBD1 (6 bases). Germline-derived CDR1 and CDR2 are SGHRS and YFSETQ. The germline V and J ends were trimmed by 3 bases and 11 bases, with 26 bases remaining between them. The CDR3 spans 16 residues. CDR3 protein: CASSYYTGTTTYRYTF. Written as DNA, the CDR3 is TGCGCCAGCAGCTATTATACCGGGACAACAACATACCGGTACACCTTC.

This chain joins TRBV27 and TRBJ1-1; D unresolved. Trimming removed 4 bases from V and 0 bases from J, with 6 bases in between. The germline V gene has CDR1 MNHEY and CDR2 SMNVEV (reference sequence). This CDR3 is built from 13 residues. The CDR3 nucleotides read TGTGCCAGCAGTTCCAACATGAACACTGAAGCTTTCTTT. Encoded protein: CASSSNMNTEAFF.

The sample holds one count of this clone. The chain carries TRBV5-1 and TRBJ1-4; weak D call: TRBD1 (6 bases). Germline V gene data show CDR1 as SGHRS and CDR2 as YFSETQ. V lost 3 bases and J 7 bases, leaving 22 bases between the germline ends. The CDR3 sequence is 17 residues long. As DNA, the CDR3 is TGCGCCAGCAGCTCCGGGGGGCGACTAACCTCGGGTGAAAAACTGTTTTTT. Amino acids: CASSSGGRLTSGEKLFF. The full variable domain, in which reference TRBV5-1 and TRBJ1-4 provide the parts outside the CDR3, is KAGVTQTPRYLIKTRGQQVTLSCSPISGHRSVSWYQQTPGQGLQFLFEYFSETQRNKGNFPGRFSGRQFSNSRSEMNVSTLELGDSALYLCASSSGGRLTSGEKLFFGSGTQLSVL.

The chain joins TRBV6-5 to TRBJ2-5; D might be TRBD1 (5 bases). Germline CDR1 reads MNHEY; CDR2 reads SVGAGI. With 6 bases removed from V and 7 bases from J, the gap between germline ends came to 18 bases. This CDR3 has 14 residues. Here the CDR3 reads CASRPDGARATQYF. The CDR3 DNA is TGTGCCAGCAGGCCGGACGGAGCCAGGGCGACCCAGTACTTC.

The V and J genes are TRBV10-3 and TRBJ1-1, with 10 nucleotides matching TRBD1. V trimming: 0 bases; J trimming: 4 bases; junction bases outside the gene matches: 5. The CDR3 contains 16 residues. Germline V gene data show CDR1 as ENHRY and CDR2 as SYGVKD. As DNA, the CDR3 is TGTGCCATCAGTGAGTCGACCCGGACAGGGGGCACTGAAGCTTTCTTT. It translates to CAISESTRTGGTEAFF.

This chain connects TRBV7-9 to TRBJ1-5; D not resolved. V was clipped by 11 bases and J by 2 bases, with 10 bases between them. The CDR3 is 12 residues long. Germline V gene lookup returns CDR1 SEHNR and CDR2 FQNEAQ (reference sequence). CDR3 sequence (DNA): TGTGCCTCATGTCTAGGCAATCAGCCCCAGCATTTT. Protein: CASCLGNQPQHF.

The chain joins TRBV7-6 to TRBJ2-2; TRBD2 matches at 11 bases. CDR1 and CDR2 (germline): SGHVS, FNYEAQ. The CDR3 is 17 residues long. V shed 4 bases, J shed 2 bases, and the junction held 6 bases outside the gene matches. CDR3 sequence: CASSSGLAVLNTGELFF. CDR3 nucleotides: TGTGCCAGCAGCTCGGGACTAGCGGTTTTAAACACCGGGGAGCTGTTTTTT.

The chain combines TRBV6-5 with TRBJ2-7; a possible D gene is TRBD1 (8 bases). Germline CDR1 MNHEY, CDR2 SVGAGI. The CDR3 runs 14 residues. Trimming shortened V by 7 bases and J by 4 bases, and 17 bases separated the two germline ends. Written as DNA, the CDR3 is TGTGCCAGCAAGAGAGACAGGGGAGGGTACGAGCAGTACTTC. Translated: CASKRDRGGYEQYF.

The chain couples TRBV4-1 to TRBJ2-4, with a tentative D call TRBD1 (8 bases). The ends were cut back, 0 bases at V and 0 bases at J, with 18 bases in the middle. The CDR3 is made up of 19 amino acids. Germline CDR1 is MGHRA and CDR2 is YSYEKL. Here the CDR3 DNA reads TGCGCCAGCAGCCAAGAACCGGGGGGACAGGCTCTAGCCAAAAACATTCAGTACTTC. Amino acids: CASSQEPGGQALAKNIQYF.

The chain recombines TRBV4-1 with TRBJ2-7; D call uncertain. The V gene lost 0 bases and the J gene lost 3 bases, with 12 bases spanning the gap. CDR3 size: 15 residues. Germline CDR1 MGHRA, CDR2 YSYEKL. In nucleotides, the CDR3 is TGCGCCAGCAGCCAAGACCCCCTATACGGCTACGAGCAGTACTTC. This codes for CASSQDPLYGYEQYF.

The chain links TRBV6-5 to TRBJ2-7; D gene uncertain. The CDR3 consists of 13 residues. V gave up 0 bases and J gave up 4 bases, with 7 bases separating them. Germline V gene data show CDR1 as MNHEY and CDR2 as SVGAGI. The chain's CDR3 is CASSYSQEYEQYF. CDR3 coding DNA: TGTGCCAGCAGTTACTCGCAGGAATACGAGCAGTACTTC.

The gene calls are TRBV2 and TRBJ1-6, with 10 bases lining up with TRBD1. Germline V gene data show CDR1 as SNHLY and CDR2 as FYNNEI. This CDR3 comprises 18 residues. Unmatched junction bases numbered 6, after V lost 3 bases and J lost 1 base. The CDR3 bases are TGTGCCAGCAGTGACGGGGACAGGGGTATTTCCTATAATTCACCCCTCCACTTT. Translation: CASSDGDRGISYNSPLHF.

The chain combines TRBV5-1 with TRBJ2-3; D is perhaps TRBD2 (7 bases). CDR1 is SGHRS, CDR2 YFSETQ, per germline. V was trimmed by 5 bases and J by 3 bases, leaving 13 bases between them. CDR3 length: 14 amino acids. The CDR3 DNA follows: TGCGCCAGCAGGGGCGGGGGCTATACAGATACGCAGTATTTT. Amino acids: CASRGGGYTDTQYF. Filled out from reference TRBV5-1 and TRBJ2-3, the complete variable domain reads KAGVTQTPRYLIKTRGQQVTLSCSPISGHRSVSWYQQTPGQGLQFLFEYFSETQRNKGNFPGRFSGRQFSNSRSEMNVSTLELGDSALYLCASRGGGYTDTQYFGPGTRLTVL.

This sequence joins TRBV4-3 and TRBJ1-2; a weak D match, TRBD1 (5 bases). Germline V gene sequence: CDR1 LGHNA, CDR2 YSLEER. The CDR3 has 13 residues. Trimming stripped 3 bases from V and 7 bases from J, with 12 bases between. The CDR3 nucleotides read TGCGCCAGCAGCCACTTGGGGCGGGGTGGCTACACCTTC. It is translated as CASSHLGRGGYTF.

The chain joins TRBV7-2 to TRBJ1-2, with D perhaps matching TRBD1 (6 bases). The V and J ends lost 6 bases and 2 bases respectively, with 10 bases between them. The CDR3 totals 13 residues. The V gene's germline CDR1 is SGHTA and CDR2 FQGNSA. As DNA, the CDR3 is TGTGCCAGCAGGCGGACAGAAAACTATGGCTACACCTTC. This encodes CASRRTENYGYTF.

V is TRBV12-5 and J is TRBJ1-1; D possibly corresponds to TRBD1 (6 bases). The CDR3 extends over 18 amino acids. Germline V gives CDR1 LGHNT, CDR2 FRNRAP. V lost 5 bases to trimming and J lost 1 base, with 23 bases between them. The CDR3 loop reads CASGPGVDYRARNTEAFF. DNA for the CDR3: TGTGCTAGTGGTCCTGGGGTTGATTACAGGGCCAGGAACACTGAAGCTTTCTTT.

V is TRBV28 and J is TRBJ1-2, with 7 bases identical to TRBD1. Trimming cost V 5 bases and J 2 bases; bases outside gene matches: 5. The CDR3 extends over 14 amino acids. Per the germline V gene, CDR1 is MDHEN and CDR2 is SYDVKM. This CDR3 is CASSTTTGNYGYTF. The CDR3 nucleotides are TGTGCCAGCAGTACCACGACAGGGAACTATGGCTACACCTTC.

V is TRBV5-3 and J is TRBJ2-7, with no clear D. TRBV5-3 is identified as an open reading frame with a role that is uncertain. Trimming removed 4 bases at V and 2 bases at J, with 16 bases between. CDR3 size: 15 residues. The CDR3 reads CARSRRVGYTYEQYF. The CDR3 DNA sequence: TGTGCCAGAAGCCGACGGGTTGGCTACACCTACGAGCAGTACTTC.

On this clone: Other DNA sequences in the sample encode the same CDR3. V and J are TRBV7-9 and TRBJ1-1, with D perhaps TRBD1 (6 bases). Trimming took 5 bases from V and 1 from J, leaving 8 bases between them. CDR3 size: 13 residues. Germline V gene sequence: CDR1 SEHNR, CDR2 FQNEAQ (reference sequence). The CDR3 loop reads CASSLQGNTEAFF. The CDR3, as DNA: TGTGCCAGCAGCCTACAGGGGAACACTGAAGCTTTCTTT.

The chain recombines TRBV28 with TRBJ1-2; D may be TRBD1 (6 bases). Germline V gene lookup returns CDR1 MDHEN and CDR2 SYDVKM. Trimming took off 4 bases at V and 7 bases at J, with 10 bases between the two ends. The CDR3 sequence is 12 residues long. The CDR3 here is CASSSKGVGYTF. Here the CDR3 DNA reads TGTGCCAGCAGTTCAAAGGGGGTTGGCTACACCTTC.

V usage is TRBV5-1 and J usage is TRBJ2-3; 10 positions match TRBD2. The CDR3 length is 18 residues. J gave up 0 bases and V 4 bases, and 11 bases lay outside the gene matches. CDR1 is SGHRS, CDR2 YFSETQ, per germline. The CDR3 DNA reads TGCGCCAGCAGCCTAATGAAGGTAGCGGGGGGAAGCACAGATACGCAGTATTTT. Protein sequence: CASSLMKVAGGSTDTQYF.

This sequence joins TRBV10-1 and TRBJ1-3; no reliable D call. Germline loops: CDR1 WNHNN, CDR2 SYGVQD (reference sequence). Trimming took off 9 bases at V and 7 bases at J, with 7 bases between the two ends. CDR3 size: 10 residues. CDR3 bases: TGCGCCAGGAACAGCAACACCATATATTTT. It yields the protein CARNSNTIYF.